The text below deals with one T cell receptor (beta chain). Its target is unknown. The sample carries other DNA sequences with the same CDR3. Some clones are missing from TCRdb's copy, which holds only in-frame ones; the method was immunoSEQ multiplex PCR. There are millions of clones in the sample; approximately 94% occur only once, and over 0.12% lies in the top ten. Unmatched junction bases numbered 1, after V lost 5 bases and J lost 3 bases. The germline V gene encodes CDR1 MNHEY and CDR2 SVGAGI. CDR3 length: 14 amino acids. This sample was included in a study of shared clonotypes between healthy human individuals. Study-wide results and limits: Sharing of clonotypes among donors was expected to vary with sequencing depth.

This TCR derives from a man aged 18 to 29 in good health. The sequenced material came from naive CD4+ T cells sorted from blood. Stated subset: CD45RA+ positively selected. The J gene is TRBJ2-3, the V gene TRBV6-5, with 11 positions matching TRBD2. CDR3 amino acids: CASSRTSGTDTQYF. CDR3 DNA sequence: TGTGCCAGCAGTCGGACTAGCGGGACAGATACGCAGTATTTT.